This section outlines one TCR beta chain sequence together with its context. Germline lookup yields CDR1 KGHSH and CDR2 LQKENI. With 2 bases clipped from V and 5 bases from J, the junction kept 11 bases outside the gene matches. The CDR3 contains 16 residues. This sample stems from a study of technical replicates of blood from a few donors. Clones were read by immunoSEQ multiplex PCR, and TCRdb kept only the in-frame ones, dropping some. The sample has roughly 97,000 clones, around 96% seen once. Sequenced sample: T cells isolated from PBMCs. V and J are TRBV18 and TRBJ2-5; TRBD2 aligns across 7 bases. This clonotype was sampled from a human donor in good health. The CDR3 nucleotides are TGTGCCAGCTCACCAAGAGGAGATAGCGGGTCCGAGACCCAGTACTTC. This sequence encodes CASSPRGDSGSETQYF.